The present entry profiles one TCR beta chain with its context. The donors formed part of the roughly 120-subject validation cohort, distinct from the roughly 700-subject first cohort. This entry comes from a study of cytomegalovirus exposure and HLA in healthy donors. Profiling relied on immunoSEQ multiplex PCR, and the TCRdb table lists in-frame clones only, not all of them. The sample carries 140,000 or so clones, nearly 90% recorded once. CDR3 size: 14 residues. CDR1 and CDR2 from the germline V gene are SGHNT and YYREEE (reference sequence). V was clipped by 9 bases and J by 5 bases, with 17 bases between them.

This receptor was obtained from a woman aged 18-29 years in good health and CMV-seropositive. The J gene is TRBJ1-4, the V gene TRBV5-4; the D is unclear. Sequences were obtained from PBMCs. CDR3 sequence: CATAPEVNNEKLFF. The CDR3 DNA is TGTGCCACCGCCCCGGAGGTCAACAATGAAAAACTGTTTTTT. The complete variable domain, with remaining parts taken from reference TRBV5-4 and TRBJ1-4, reads ETGVTQSPTHLIKTRGQQVTLRCSSQSGHNTVSWYQQALGQGPQFIFQYYREEENGRGNFPPRFSGLQFPNYSSELNVNALELDDSALYLCATAPEVNNEKLFFGSGTQLSVL.